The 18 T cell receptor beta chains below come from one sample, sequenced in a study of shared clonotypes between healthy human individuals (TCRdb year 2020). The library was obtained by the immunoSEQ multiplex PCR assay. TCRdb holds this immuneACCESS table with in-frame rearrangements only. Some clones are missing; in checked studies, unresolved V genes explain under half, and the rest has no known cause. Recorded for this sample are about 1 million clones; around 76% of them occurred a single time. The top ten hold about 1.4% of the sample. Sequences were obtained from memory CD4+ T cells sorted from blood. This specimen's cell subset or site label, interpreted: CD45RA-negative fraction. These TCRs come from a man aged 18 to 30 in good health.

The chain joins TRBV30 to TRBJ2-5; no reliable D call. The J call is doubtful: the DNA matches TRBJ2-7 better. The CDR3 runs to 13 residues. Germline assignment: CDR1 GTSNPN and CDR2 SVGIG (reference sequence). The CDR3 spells CAWSDSPVDEQYF. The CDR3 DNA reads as TGTGCCTGGAGTGACAGCCCGGTCGACGAGCAGTACTTC.

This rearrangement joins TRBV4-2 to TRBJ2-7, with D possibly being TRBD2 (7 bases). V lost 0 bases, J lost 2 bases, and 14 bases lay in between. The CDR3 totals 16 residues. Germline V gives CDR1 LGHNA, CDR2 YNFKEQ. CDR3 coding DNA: TGTGCCAGCAGCCAAGATCGGGCGGGGGCTACCTACGAGCAGTACTTC. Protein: CASSQDRAGATYEQYF.

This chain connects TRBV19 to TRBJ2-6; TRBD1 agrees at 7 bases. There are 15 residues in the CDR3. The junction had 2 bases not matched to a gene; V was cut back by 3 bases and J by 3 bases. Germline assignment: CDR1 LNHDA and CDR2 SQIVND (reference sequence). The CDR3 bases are TGTGCCAGTAGTATTAGGGACAGTGGGGCCAACGTCCTGACTTTC. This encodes CASSIRDSGANVLTF.

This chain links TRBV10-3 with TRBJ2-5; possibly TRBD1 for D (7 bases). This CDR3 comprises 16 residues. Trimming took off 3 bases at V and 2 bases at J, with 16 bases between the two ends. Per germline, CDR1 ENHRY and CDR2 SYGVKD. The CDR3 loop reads CAISDTAGGIQETQYF. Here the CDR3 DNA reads TGTGCCATCAGTGATACGGCAGGGGGGATTCAAGAGACCCAGTACTTC.

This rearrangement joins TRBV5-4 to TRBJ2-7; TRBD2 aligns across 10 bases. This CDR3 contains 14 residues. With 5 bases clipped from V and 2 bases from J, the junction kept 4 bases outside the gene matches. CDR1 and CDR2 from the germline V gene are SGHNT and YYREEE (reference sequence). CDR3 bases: TGTGCCAGCAGGGAGCGGGGGGGAACCTACGAGCAGTACTTC. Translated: CASRERGGTYEQYF.

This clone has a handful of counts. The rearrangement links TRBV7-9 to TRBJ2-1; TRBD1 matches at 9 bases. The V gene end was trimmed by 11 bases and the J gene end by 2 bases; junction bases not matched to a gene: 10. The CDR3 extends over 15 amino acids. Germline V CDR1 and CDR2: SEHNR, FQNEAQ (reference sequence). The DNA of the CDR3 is TGTGCCCTCGCGGGGAGGGACAGGGCCTACAATGAGCAGTTCTTC. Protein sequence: CALAGRDRAYNEQFF.

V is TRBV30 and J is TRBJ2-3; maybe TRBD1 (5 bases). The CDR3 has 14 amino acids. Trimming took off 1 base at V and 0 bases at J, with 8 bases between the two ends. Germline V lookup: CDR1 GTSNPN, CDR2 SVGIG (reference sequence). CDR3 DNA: TGTGCCTGGAGTGGACAGTCTAGCACAGATACGCAGTATTTT. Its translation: CAWSGQSSTDTQYF.

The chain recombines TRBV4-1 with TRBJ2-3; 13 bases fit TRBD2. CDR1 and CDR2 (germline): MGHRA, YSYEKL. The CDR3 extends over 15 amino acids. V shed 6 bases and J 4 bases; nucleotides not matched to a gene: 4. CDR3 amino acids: CASRGLAGAADTQYF. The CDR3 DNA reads TGCGCCAGCAGAGGACTAGCGGGAGCGGCAGATACGCAGTATTTT.

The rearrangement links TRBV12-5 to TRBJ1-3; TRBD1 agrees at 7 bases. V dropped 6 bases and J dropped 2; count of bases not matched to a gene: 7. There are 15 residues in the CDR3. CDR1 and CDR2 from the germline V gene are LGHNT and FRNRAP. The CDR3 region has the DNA TGTGCTAGTGGACCGGGACAGCAGCCTGGAAACACCATATATTTT. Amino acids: CASGPGQQPGNTIYF.

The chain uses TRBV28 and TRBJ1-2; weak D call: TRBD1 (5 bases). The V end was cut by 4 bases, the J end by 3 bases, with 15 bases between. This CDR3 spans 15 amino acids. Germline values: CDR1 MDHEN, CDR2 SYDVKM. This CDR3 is CASSSRARGDYGYTF. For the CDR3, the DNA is TGTGCCAGCAGTTCCAGGGCACGAGGAGACTATGGCTACACCTTC.

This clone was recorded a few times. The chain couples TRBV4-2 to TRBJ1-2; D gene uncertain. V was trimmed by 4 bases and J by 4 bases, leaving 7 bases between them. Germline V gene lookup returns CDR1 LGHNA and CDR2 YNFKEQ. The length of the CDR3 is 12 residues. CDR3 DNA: TGTGCCAGCAGCCTAGACACCTATGGCTACACCTTC. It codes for CASSLDTYGYTF.

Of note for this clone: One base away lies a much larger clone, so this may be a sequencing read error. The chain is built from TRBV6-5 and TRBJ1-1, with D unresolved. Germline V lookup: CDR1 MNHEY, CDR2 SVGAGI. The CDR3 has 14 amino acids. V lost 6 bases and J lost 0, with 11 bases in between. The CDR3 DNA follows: TGTGCCAGCAGAGAGGGAGGGATGAACACTGAAGCTTTCTTT. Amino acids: CASREGGMNTEAFF.

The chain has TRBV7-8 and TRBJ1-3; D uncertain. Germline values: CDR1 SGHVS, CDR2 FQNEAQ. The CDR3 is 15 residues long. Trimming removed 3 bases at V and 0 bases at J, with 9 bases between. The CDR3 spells CASSFLGSSGNTIYF. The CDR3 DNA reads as TGTGCCAGCAGCTTCCTCGGCAGCTCTGGAAACACCATATATTTT.

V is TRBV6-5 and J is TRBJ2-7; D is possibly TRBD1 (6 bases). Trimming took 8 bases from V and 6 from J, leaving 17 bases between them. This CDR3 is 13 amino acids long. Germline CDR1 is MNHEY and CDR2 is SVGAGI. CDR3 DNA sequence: TGTGCCAGCCGACCGCCAGGACAGCTCGAGCAGTACTTC. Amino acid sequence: CASRPPGQLEQYF.

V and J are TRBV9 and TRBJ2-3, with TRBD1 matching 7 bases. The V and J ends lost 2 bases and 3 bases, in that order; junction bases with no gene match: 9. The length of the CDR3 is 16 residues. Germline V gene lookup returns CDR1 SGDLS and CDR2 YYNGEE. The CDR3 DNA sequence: TGTGCCAGCAGCGTCTCGACAGGGCAAGGTACAGATACGCAGTATTTT. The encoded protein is CASSVSTGQGTDTQYF. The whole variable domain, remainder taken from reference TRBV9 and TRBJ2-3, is DSGVTQTPKHLITATGQRVTLRCSPRSGDLSVYWYQQSLDQGLQFLIQYYNGEERAKGNILERFSAQQFPDLHSELNLSSLELGDSALYFCASSVSTGQGTDTQYFGPGTRLTVL.

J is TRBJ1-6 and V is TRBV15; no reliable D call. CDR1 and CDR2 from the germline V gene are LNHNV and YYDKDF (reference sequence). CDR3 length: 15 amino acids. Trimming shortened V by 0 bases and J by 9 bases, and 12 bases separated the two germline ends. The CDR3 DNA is TGTGCCACCAGCAGAGATACAGACGGACGTTCACCCCTCCACTTT. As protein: CATSRDTDGRSPLHF.

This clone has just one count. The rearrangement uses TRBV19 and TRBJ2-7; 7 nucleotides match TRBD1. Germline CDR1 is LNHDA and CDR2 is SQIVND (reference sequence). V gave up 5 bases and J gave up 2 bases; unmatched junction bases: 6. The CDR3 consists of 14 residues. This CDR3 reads CASSFSTGPYEQYF. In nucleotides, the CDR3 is TGTGCCAGTAGTTTTTCGACAGGGCCCTACGAGCAGTACTTC.

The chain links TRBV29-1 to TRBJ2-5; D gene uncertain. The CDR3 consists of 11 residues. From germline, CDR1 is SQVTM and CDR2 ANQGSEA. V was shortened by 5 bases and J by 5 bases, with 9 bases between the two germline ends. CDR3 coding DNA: TGCAGCGTTACACCCGGCGAGACCCAGTACTTC. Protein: CSVTPGETQYF. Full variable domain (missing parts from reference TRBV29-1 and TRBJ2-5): SAVISQKPSRDICQRGTSLTIQCQVDSQVTMMFWYRQQPGQSLTLIATANQGSEATYESGFVIDKFPISRPNLTFSTLTVSNMSPEDSSIYLCSVTPGETQYFGPGTRLLVL.